Given below is one T cell receptor (beta chain) in context. Its antigen is as yet unknown. For repertoire sequencing, the TCR beta CDR3 regions were amplified from RNA transcripts. Second-round multiplex PCR followed a first-round RT-PCR using HTBI primers. TCRdb itself ran the multiplex PCR reads through MiXCR, one entry per CDR3 protein. The data contain roughly 50,000 distinct CDR3 sequences, around 48% of them singletons. The data originate from a study of Graves' ophthalmopathy and Graves' hyperthyroidism. Study information: Specimen type is peripheral blood, obtained at initial diagnosis before any treatment. Overall study results and limits: Most thyroid clonotypes expanded beyond 0.001 frequency were also found in blood.

Ophthalmopathy donors were characterized by moderate-to-severe activity, CAS of at least 3, NOSPECS of at least 4, and duration under 3 months. The diagnosis combined clinical symptoms, thyroxine, TRAb, thyroid ultrasound and orbital computed tomography scans. The CDR3 has 15 residues. CDR1 is SEHNR, CDR2 FQNEAQ, per germline (reference sequence). V lost 5 bases, J lost 0 bases, and 11 bases lay in between. This chain links TRBV7-9 with TRBJ2-1; no reliable D call. This TCR was recovered from an adult man with Graves' ophthalmopathy. Source material: peripheral blood. The CDR3 DNA follows: TGTGCCAGCAGCCAAGACCCGAGCTCCTACAATGAGCAGTTCTTC. This translates into CASSQDPSSYNEQFF.